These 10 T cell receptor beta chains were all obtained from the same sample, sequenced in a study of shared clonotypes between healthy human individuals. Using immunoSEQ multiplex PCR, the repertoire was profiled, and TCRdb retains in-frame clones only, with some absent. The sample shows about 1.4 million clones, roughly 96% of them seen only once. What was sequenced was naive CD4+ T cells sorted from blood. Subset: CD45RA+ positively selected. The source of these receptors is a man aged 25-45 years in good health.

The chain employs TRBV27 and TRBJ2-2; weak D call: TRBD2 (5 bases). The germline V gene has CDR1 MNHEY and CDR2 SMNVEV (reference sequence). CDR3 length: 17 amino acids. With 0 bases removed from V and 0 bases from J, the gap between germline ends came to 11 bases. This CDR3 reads CASSLSWPGANTGELFF. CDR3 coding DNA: TGTGCCAGCAGTTTATCGTGGCCCGGGGCGAACACCGGGGAGCTGTTTTTT.

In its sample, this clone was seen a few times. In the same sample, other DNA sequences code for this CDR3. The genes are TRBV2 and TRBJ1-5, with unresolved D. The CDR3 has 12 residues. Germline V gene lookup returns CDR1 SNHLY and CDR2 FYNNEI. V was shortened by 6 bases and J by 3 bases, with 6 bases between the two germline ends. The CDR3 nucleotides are TGTGCCAGCAGGGACTCCAATCAGCCCCAGCATTTT. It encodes CASRDSNQPQHF.

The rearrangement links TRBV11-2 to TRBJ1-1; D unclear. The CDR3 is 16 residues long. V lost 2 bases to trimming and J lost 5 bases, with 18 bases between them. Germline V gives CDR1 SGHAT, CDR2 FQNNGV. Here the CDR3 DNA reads TGTGCCAGCAGCTTACTGAGTGGGGTTTCGGGAACTGAAGCTTTCTTT. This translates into CASSLLSGVSGTEAFF. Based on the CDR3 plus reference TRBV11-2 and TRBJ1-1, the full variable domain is EAGVAQSPRYKIIEKRQSVAFWCNPISGHATLYWYQQILGQGPKLLIQFQNNGVVDDSQLPKDRFSAERLKGVDSTLKIQPAKLEDSAVYLCASSLLSGVSGTEAFFGQGTRLTVV.

CDR3 sequence: CASRQQGAGARAQYF. Here the CDR3 DNA reads TGTGCCAGCAGGCAACAGGGGGCTGGAGCCAGAGCCCAGTACTTC. The V gene is TRBV5-4, the J gene TRBJ2-5; 9 bases match TRBD1. Looked up from germline, CDR1 is SGHNT and CDR2 is YYREEE (reference sequence). The CDR3 sequence is 15 residues long. V dropped 5 bases and J dropped 9; count of bases not matched to a gene: 14.

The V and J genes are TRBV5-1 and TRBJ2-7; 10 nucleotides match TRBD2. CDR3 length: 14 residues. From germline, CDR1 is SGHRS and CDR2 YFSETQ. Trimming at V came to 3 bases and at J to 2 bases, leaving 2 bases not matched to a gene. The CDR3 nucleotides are TGCGCCAGCAGCTACGGGACTAGCGCCTACGAGCAGTACTTC. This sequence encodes CASSYGTSAYEQYF. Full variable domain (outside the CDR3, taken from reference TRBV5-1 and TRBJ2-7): KAGVTQTPRYLIKTRGQQVTLSCSPISGHRSVSWYQQTPGQGLQFLFEYFSETQRNKGNFPGRFSGRQFSNSRSEMNVSTLELGDSALYLCASSYGTSAYEQYFGPGTRLTVT.

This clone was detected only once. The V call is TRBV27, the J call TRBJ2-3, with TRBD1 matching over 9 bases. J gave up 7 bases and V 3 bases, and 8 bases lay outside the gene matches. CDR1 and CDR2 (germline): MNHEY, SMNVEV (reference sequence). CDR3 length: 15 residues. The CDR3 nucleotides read TGTGCCAGCAGTTTGTGGACAGGGGAGTCGAATACGCAGTATTTT. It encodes CASSLWTGESNTQYF.

CDR3 loop: CASSSQFF. As DNA, the CDR3 is TGTGCCAGCAGCTCCCAGTTCTTC. This sequence joins TRBV7-9 and TRBJ2-1; D ambiguous. Germline CDR1 SEHNR, CDR2 FQNEAQ (reference sequence). The CDR3 covers 8 residues. The V gene lost 4 bases and the J gene lost 13 bases, with 2 bases spanning the gap.

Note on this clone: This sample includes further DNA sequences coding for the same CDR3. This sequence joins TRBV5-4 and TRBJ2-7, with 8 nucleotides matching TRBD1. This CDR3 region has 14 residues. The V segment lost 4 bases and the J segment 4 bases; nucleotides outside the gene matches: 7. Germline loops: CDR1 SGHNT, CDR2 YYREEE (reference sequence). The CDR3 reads CASSTGQGRYEQYF. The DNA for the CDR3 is TGTGCCAGCAGCACCGGACAGGGAAGGTACGAGCAGTACTTC.

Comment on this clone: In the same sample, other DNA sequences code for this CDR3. CDR3 coding DNA: TGTGCCAGCTCACCATTAGCGGGAGGGCGGACAGATACGCAGTATTTT. This codes for CASSPLAGGRTDTQYF. V usage is TRBV18 and J usage is TRBJ2-3; 11 bases match TRBD2. The CDR3 is made up of 16 amino acids. Germline V gene data show CDR1 as KGHSH and CDR2 as LQKENI. The J segment lost 3 bases and the V segment lost 2 bases, leaving 4 bases of the junction unmatched.

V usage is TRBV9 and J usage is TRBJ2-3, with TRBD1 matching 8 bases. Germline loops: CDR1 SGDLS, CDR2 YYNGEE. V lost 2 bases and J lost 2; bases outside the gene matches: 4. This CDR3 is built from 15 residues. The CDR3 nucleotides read TGTGCCAGCAGCGTCAGGGGGCAAAACACAGATACGCAGTATTTT. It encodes CASSVRGQNTDTQYF.